The clone carrying this TCR beta chain occurred a few times. Profiling relied on immunoSEQ multiplex PCR, and the TCRdb table lists in-frame clones only, not all of them. The repertoire holds some 31,000 clones, roughly nine tenths seen once, with 6.5% to 8.5% in the top ten. The sample comes from a study of T cell changes during pregnancy in multiple sclerosis. The CDR3 runs 14 residues. The germline CDR1 and CDR2 sequences are SGHDT and YYEEEE. With 5 bases removed from V and 0 bases from J, the gap between germline ends came to 9 bases. The receptor's source is a female donor with multiple sclerosis, enrolled in a pregnancy study. J is TRBJ2-1 and V is TRBV5-6; possibly TRBD1 for D (6 bases). The starting material was CD8+ T cells from peripheral blood mononuclear cells, obtained in the second trimester of pregnancy. The CDR3 sequence: CASSGQNSYNEQFF. Written as DNA, the CDR3 is TGTGCCAGCAGTGGACAGAACTCCTACAATGAGCAGTTCTTC.